This T cell receptor (beta chain) comes out of a study of shared clonotypes between healthy human individuals. This clone was found a few times. Its antigen remains unidentified. General observations from the study: Clonotypes that were shared across four donors made up approximately 5% of naive CD4 clonotypes.

The CDR3 covers 15 residues. V dropped 4 bases and J dropped 4 bases, with 14 bases sitting between them. CDR1 and CDR2 from the germline V gene are LNHDA and SQIVND (reference sequence). Repertoires were generated with immunoSEQ multiplex PCR, while TCRdb's copy carries only in-frame clones and drops some. The sample comprises around 750,000 clones, 74% of which are singletons, and under 2% rests with the top ten. The receptor's source is a woman aged 30 to 39 in good health. J is TRBJ2-1 and V is TRBV19, with D possibly TRBD2 on 5 matching bases. Sequencing was carried out using memory CD4+ T cells sorted from blood. Subset given: CD45RA-negative fraction. The CDR3, as DNA: TGTGCCAGTAGTACTTACATCCGAGGGTACAATGAGCAGTTCTTC. This gives the protein CASSTYIRGYNEQFF.